The 9 T cell receptor beta chains below were found in one sample sequenced in a study of cytomegalovirus exposure and HLA in healthy donors. Primers included in the PCR were 60 Vbeta and 13 Jbeta primers. Sequencing used immunoSEQ multiplex PCR; TCRdb keeps in-frame clones, though not all of them. The table records tens of thousands of clones, approximately 67% of them present only once. Specimen: PBMCs. These receptors came from a male donor in good health and CMV-seropositive.

The chain couples TRBV29-1 to TRBJ1-1; D is unresolved. CDR1 is SQVTM and CDR2 is ANQGSEA in the germline V gene. Trimming took off 3 bases at V and 0 bases at J, with 8 bases between the two ends. The CDR3 is made up of 13 amino acids. The CDR3 spells CSVDDYMNTEAFF. In DNA form, the CDR3 reads TGCAGCGTTGATGATTACATGAACACTGAAGCTTTCTTT.

This clone was seen a handful of times. The V call is TRBV2, the J call TRBJ2-3; 7 positions match TRBD2. Unmatched junction bases numbered 9, after V lost 3 bases and J lost 6 bases. CDR1 SNHLY and CDR2 FYNNEI come from the germline V gene. The CDR3 loop spans 15 amino acids. The CDR3: CASSDLAGLGDTQYF. The CDR3 DNA is TGTGCCAGCAGTGATTTAGCGGGCCTGGGGGATACGCAGTATTTT.

The chain recombines TRBV9 with TRBJ2-7; 8 bases map to TRBD1. This CDR3 contains 14 residues. CDR1 SGDLS and CDR2 YYNGEE come from the germline V gene. V was pared by 3 bases and J by 7 bases, with 9 bases of the junction left unmatched. The CDR3 DNA reads as TGTGCCAGCAGCGCACAAATTACAGGGGGGGAGCAGTACTTC. Amino acids: CASSAQITGGEQYF.

This clone appeared a single time. V usage is TRBV29-1 and J usage is TRBJ1-2; D not certain. CDR1 and CDR2 (germline): SQVTM, ANQGSEA. The CDR3 totals 10 residues. V dropped 0 bases and J dropped 7 bases, with 3 bases sitting between them. This chain's CDR3 is CSVEDSGYTF. The CDR3 region has the DNA TGCAGCGTTGAAGACAGTGGCTACACCTTC.

The chain employs TRBV7-2 and TRBJ1-6; no clear D. The ends were cut back, 7 bases at V and 0 bases at J, with 7 bases in the middle. From germline, CDR1 is SGHTA and CDR2 FQGNSA. This CDR3 region has 14 residues. The DNA for the CDR3 is TGTGCCAGCACCCGGGACTCCTATAATTCACCCCTCCACTTT. Its translation: CASTRDSYNSPLHF.

This rearrangement joins TRBV28 to TRBJ2-7; 8 bases line up with TRBD2. V gave up 1 base and J gave up 1 base; unmatched junction bases: 6. This CDR3 has 16 residues. The germline V gene encodes CDR1 MDHEN and CDR2 SYDVKM. The CDR3 DNA reads TGTGCCAGCAGTTTATTCGCGGGGGGCCGATCCTACGAGCAGTACTTC. It encodes CASSLFAGGRSYEQYF.

The chain recombines TRBV12-2 with TRBJ2-5; the table's TRBD2 call for D was not verified on the DNA. TRBV12-2 is recorded as a pseudogene. CDR3 length: 12 residues. DNA for the CDR3: TGTGCAAGTCCCACCCCCGAGGAGACCCAGTACTTC. It is translated as CASPTPEETQYF.

V gene TRBV30 combines with J gene TRBJ1-2; D unresolved. This CDR3 spans 14 amino acids. V was cut by 0 bases and J by 5 bases, with 13 bases left in between. Looked up from germline, CDR1 is GTSNPN and CDR2 is SVGIG (reference sequence). The CDR3: CAWSVPGESYGYTF. DNA for the CDR3: TGTGCCTGGAGTGTACCGGGTGAGTCGTATGGCTACACCTTC.

Turning to this clone: One end of the junction is discordant with germline, which a read error may explain. The gene calls are TRBV6-1 and TRBJ1-1, with no clear D. Germline lookup yields CDR1 MNHNS and CDR2 SASEGT. The CDR3 length is 14 residues. CDR3 coding DNA: TGTGCCAGCAGAGAAGACCGGGGGAACACTGAAGCTTTCTTT. This sequence encodes CASREDRGNTEAFF.